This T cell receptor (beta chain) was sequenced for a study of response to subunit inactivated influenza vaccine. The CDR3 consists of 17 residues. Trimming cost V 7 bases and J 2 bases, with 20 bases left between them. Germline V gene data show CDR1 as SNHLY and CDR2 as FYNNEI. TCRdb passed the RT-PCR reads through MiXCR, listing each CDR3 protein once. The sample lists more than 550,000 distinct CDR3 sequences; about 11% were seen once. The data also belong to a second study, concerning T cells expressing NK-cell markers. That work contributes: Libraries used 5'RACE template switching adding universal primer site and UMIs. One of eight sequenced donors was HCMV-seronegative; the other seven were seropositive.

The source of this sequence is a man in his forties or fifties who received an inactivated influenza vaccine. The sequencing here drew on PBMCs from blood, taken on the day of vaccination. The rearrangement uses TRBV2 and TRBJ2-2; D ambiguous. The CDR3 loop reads CASMSPPWTENTGELFF. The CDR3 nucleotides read TGTGCCAGCATGTCGCCGCCATGGACGGAAAACACCGGGGAGCTGTTTTTT.